This TCR beta chain originates from a study of control samples from healthy donors and cancer patients. Germline lookup yields CDR1 MDHEN and CDR2 SYDVKM. The CDR3 sequence is 12 residues long. V was cut by 10 bases and J by 0 bases, with 7 bases left in between. TCRdb's copy holds only in-frame clones and misses some; the assay was immunoSEQ multiplex PCR. The table lists fewer than 30,000 clones, approximately 90% of them singletons. This rearrangement joins TRBV28 to TRBJ1-5; D is ambiguous. Sequenced input: PBMCs. The source of this sequence is a woman aged 40 to 50 with lung cancer. CDR3 region: CATYISNQPQHF. DNA of the CDR3: TGTGCCACGTATATTAGCAATCAGCCCCAGCATTTT.